This T cell receptor (beta chain) was obtained from a study of CXCR3-negative and CXCR3-positive naive CD8 T cells (dated by TCRdb to the late 2010s). Broadly, across the study: In total, about 135 million TRB reads were obtained, corresponding to roughly 1.5 +/- 0.3 million reads per library. Diversity and physicochemical repertoire analyses covered about a dozen donors pooled from two independent experiments. Naive subsets from 5 or 6 donors and memory cells from 3 donors were included in the TRBV-TRBJ cluster analysis. On the study overall, not on this receptor specifically: Naive CXCR3-negative and CXCR3-positive cells from the same donor showed similar TRBV-TRBJ usage, whereas memory cells showed distinct patterns. Repertoire diversity was comparably high in both naive subsets but much lower in memory CD8+ T cells. Compared with CXCR3-negative naive cells, CXCR3-positive naive cells had TRB CDR3s with higher hydrophobicity (lower Kidera factor 4), lower energy, and higher strength and volume indices. Because surface CD5, which has been linked to self-reactivity in mice, was comparable between naive subsets, TCR interaction strength was also inferred from TRB CDR3 physicochemical properties. Freshly isolated PBMCs were used for most assays because CXCR3 expression went down partially after cryopreservation.

Inclusive of the bounding cysteine and phenylalanine, the CDR3 is 14 residues long. No DNA sequence is on record. Sequences SGHRS (CDR1) and YFSETQ (CDR2) are obtained from the germline V gene. For every CD8+ T cell subset, around 300,000 cells were flow-sorted straight into RLT lysis buffer, and each subset was sorted in triplicate. To keep memory contaminants out, a stringent definition of naive CD8+ T cells was applied: CD45RO-CCR7+CD27+CD95-. Peripheral blood mononuclear cells were isolated from buffy coats by standard density gradient centrifugation. Naive CXCR3-negative and CXCR3-positive CD8+ T cells were flow-sorted using a FACSAria III. Total RNA was extracted from sorted cells using an RNeasy Mini Kit. Sequencing took place on a NextSeq 550. The Human TCR Profiling Kit (MiLaboratory) was used to make UMI-labeled 5' RACE TRB cDNA libraries. cDNA synthesis used the entire amount of extracted RNA, and PCR amplification then used the entire amount of cDNA produced. The libraries were made side by side, with each library going through the same number of PCR cycles. As for how the authors treated the data: About 50,000 +/- 10,000 unique UMI-labeled TRB cDNA molecules per library were extracted with MIGEC and MiXCR, with at least two reads per UMI required. Each library averaged approximately 40,000 +/- 10,000 functional in-frame TRB CDR3 nucleotide clonotypes without stop codons. After downsampling to 5000 UMI-labeled TRB molecules per sample, diversity metrics, including normalized Shannon-Wiener and Chao1, were computed in VDJtools. For the central five CDR3 residues, VDJtools calculated physicochemical properties weighted by clonotype size, namely interaction energy, strength, volume and Kidera factor 4. Following TCRdb reprocessing, every CDR3 protein sequence forms one entry, and DNA is not provided. These V and J calls originate from TCRdb's pipeline instead of the authors' own analysis. This sample's clone table shows 140,000 to 150,000 distinct CDR3 sequences. The biggest ten clones account for 0.25% to 0.3% of the sample.

Points on this clonotype: What this receptor recognizes is not known.

Sequencing used naive CXCR3+ CD8+ T cells from blood. What the cell subset or site label conveys for this sample: CD45RO-CCR7+CD27+CD95- naive CD8+ T cells expressing CXCR3 (TNR3+). The rearranged chain carries TRBV5-1 and TRBJ2-7; TCRdb reports TRBD1, a call that lacks DNA to check it against. The receptor was isolated from a human donor in good health. Some clones in this sample may be carry-over from other donors' samples. The CDR3 protein is CASRLSTGAEEQYF.